This T cell receptor beta chain appears in the sequencing data of a study of control samples from healthy donors and cancer patients. Germline CDR1 reads SEHNR; CDR2 reads FQNEAQ (reference sequence). Losses at the gene ends were 3 bases for V and 1 base for J; bases not matched to a gene: 1. The CDR3 length is 14 residues. Assay: immunoSEQ multiplex PCR; the TCRdb copy retains only in-frame clones and omits some. Seen here are 75,000 to 95,000 clones, 85% to 95% observed once, and the top ten hold about 1.5%. The source of this sequence is a woman younger than 45 in good health. The gene calls are TRBV7-9 and TRBJ2-3; 7 nucleotides agree with TRBD2. Sequencing was done on a sample of blood. As DNA, the CDR3 is TGTGCCAGCAGCTTTGGACTAGGCACAGATACGCAGTATTTT. It encodes CASSFGLGTDTQYF.